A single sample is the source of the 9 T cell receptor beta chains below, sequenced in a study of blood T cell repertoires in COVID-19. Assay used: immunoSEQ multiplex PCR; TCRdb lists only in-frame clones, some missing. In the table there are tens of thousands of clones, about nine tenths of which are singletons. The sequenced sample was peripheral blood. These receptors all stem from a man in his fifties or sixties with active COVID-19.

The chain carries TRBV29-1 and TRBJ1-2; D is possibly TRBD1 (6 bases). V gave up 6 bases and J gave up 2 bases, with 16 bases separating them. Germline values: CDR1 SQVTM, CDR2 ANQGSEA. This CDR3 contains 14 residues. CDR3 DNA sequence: TGCAGCGTACCTACAGGGTTACACAACTATGGCTACACCTTC. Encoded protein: CSVPTGLHNYGYTF.

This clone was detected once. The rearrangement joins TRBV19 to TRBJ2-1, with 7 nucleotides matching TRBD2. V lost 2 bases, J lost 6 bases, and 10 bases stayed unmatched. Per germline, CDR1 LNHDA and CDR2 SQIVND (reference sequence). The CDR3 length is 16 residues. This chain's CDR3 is CASSITQTGTINEQFF. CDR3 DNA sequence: TGTGCCAGTAGTATAACACAGACCGGGACTATCAATGAGCAGTTCTTC.

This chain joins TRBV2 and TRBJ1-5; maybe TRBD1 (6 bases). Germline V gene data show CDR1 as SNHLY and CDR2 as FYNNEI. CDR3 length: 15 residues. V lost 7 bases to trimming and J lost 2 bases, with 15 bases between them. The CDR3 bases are TGTGCCAGCAATCTACAGGGAGTGGGCAATCAGCCCCAGCATTTT. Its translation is CASNLQGVGNQPQHF.

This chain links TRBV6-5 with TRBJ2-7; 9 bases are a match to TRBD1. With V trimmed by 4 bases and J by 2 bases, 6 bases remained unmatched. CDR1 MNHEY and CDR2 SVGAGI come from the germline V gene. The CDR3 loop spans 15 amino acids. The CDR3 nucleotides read TGTGCCAGCAGTTTAAACGGACAGGGGACCTACGAGCAGTACTTC. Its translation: CASSLNGQGTYEQYF.

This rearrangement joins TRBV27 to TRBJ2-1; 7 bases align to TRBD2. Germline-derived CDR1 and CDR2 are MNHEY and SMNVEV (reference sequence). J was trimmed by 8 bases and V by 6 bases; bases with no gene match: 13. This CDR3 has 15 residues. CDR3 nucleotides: TGTGCCAGCAGCCCTCAGGAGACTAGCAAAGATGAGCAGTTCTTC. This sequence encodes CASSPQETSKDEQFF.

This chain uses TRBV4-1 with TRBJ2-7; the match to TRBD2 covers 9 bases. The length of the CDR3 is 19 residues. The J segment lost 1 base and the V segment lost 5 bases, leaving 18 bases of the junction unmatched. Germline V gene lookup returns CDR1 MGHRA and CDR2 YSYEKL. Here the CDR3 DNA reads TGCGCCAGCAGCGTAATTCCCCTAGTATATAGCGGGAGTTCCTACGAGCAGTACTTC. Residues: CASSVIPLVYSGSSYEQYF.

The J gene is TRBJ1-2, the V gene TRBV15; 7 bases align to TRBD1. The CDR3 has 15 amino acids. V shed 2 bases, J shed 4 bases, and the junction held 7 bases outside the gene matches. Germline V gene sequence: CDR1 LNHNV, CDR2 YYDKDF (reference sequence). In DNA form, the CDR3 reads TGTGCCACCAGCAGACCACTGGGACAGAGCTATGGCTACACCTTC. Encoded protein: CATSRPLGQSYGYTF.

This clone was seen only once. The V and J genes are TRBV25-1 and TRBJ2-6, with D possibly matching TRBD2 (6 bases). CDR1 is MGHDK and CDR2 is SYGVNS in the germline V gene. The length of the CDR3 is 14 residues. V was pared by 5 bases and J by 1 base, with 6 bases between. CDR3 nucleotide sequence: TGTGCCAGCAGTCGGGGGTCTGGGGCCAACGTCCTGACTTTC. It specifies CASSRGSGANVLTF.

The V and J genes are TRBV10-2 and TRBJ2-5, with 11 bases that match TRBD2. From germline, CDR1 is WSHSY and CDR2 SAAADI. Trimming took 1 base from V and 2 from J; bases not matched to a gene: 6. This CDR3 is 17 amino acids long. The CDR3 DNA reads TGCGCCAGCAGTGAGTTGGCTAGCGGGAGGAAACAAGAGACCCAGTACTTC. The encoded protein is CASSELASGRKQETQYF.